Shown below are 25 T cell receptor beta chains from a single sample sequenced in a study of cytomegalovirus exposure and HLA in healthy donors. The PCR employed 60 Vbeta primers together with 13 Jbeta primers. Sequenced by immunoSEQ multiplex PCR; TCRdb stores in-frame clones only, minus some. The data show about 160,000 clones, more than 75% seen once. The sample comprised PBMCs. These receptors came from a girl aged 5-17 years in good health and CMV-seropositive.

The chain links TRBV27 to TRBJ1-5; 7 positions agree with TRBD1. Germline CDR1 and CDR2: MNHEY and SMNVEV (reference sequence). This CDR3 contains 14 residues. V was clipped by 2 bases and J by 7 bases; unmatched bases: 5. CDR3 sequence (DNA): TGTGCCAGCAGTTTACTCCCCAGGGGGCAGCCCCAGCATTTT. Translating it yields CASSLLPRGQPQHF.

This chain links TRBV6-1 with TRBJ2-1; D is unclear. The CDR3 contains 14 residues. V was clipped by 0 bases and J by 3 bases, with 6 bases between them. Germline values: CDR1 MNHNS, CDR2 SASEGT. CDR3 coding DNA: TGTGCCAGCAGTGAAGCGTACAGCTACAATGAGCAGTTCTTC. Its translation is CASSEAYSYNEQFF.

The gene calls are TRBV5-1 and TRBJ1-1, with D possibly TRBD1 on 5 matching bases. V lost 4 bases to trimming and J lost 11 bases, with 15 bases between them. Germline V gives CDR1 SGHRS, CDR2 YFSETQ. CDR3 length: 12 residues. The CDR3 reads CASSPAGVAAFF. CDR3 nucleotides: TGCGCCAGCAGCCCGGCGGGGGTTGCGGCTTTCTTT.

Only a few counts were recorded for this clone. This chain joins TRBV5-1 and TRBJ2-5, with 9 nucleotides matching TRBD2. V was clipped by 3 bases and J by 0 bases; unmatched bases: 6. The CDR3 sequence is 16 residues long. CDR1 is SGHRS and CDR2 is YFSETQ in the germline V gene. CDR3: CASSWGLAAYQETQYF. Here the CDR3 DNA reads TGCGCCAGCAGCTGGGGACTAGCTGCTTACCAAGAGACCCAGTACTTC.

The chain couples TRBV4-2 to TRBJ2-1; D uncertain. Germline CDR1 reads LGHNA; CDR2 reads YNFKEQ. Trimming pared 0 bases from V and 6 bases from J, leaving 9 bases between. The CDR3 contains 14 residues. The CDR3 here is CASSQDAQINEQFF. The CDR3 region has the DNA TGTGCCAGCAGCCAAGACGCCCAGATCAATGAGCAGTTCTTC.

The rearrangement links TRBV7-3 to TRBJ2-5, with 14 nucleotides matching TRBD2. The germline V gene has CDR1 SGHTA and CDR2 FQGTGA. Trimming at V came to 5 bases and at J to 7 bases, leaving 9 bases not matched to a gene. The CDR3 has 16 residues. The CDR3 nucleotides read TGTGCCAGCAGCCCCGGGACTAGCGGGGGTCTGGGGACCCAGTACTTC. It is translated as CASSPGTSGGLGTQYF.

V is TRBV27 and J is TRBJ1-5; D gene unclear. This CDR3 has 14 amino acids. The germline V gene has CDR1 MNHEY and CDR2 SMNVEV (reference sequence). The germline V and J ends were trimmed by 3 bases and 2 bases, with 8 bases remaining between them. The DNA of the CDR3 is TGTGCCAGCAGTTTTGGCAGGCGCAATCAGCCCCAGCATTTT. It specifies CASSFGRRNQPQHF.

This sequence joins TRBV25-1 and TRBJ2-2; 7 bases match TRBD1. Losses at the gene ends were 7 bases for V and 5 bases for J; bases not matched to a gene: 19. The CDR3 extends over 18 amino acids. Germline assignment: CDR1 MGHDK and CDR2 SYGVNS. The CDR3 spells CASICPGTEVYGTGELFF. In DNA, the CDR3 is TGTGCCAGCATTTGCCCCGGGACAGAGGTATACGGGACCGGGGAGCTGTTTTTT.

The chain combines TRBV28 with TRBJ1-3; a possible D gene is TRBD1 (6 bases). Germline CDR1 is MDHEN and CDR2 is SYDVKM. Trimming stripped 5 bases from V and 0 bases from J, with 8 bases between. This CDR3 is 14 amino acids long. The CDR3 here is CASSQDSSGNTIYF. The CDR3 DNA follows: TGTGCCAGCAGTCAGGACAGCTCTGGAAACACCATATATTTT.

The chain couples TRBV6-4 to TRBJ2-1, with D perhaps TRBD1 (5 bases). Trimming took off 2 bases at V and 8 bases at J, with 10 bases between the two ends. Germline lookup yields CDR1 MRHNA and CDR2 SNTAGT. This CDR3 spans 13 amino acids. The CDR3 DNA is TGTGCCAGCAGTGACGGTAGGGGCCATGAGCAGTTCTTC. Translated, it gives CASSDGRGHEQFF.

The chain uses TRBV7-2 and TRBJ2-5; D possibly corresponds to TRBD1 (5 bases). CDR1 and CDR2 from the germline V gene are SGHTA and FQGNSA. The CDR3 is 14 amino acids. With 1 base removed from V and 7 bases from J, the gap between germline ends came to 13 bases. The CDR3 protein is CASSLEGAVGTQYF. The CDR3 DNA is TGTGCCAGCAGCTTAGAAGGGGCGGTCGGGACCCAGTACTTC.

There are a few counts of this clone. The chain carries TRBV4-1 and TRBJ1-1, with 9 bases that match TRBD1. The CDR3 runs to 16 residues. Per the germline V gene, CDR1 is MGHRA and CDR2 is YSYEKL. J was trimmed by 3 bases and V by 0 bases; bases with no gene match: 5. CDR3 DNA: TGCGCCAGCAGCCAAGATCCTGGACAGGGGTACACTGAAGCTTTCTTT. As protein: CASSQDPGQGYTEAFF.

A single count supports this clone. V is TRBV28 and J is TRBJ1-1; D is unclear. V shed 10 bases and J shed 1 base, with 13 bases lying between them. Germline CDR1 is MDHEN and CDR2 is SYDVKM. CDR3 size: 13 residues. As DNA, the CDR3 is TGTGCCACCACCACATCGGGGAACACTGAAGCTTTCTTT. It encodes CATTTSGNTEAFF. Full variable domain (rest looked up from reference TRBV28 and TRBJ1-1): DVKVTQSSRYLVKRTGEKVFLECVQDMDHENMFWYRQDPGLGLRLIYFSYDVKMKEKGDIPEGYSVSREKKERFSLILESASTNQTSMYLCATTTSGNTEAFFGQGTRLTVV.

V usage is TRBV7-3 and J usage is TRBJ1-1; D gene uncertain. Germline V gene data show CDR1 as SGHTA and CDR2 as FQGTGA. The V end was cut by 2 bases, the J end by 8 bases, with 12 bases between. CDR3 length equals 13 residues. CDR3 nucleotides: TGTGCCAGCAGCTTACGAGGATTCTGGGAAGCTTTCTTT. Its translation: CASSLRGFWEAFF.

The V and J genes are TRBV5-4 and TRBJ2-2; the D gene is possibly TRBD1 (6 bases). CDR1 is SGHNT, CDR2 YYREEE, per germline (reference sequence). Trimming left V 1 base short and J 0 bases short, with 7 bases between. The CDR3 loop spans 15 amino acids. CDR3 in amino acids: CASSLTGPNTGELFF. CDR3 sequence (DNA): TGTGCCAGCAGCTTGACAGGGCCGAACACCGGGGAGCTGTTTTTT.

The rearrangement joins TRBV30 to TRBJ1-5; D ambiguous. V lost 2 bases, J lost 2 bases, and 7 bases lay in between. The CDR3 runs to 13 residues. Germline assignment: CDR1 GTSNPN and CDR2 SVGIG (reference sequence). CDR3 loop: CAWSREGNQPQHF. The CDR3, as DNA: TGTGCCTGGAGTCGGGAGGGCAATCAGCCCCAGCATTTT.

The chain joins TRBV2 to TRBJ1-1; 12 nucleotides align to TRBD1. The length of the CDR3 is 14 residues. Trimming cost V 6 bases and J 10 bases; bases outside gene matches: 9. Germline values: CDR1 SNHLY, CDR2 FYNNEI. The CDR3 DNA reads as TGTGCCAGCAGCCCCGGGACAGGGGGCGGTGGAGCTTTCTTT. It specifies CASSPGTGGGGAFF.

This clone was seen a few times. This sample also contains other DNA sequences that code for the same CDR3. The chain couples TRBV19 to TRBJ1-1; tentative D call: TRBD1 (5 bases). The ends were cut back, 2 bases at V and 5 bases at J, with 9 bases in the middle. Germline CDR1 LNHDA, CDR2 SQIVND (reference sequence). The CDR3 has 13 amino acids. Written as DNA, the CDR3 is TGTGCCAGTAGTATACGGGGGGAAACTGAAGCTTTCTTT. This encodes CASSIRGETEAFF.

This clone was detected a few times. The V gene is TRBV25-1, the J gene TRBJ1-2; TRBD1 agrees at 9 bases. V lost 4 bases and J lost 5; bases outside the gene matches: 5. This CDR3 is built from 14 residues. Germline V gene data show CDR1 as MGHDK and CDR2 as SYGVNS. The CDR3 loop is CASSALTGGYGYTF. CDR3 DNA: TGTGCCAGCAGTGCTTTGACAGGGGGATATGGCTACACCTTC.

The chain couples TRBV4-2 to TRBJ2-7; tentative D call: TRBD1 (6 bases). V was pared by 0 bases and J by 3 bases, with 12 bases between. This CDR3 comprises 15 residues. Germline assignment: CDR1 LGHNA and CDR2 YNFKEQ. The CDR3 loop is CASSQEFTGNYEQYF. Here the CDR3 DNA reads TGTGCCAGCAGCCAAGAATTTACAGGGAACTACGAGCAGTACTTC.

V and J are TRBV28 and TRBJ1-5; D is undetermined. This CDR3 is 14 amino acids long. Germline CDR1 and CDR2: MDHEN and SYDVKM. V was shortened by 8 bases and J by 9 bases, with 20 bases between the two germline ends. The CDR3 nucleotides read TGTGCCAGCTCTAGTGGGTCAGCTCGGCGGCCCCAGCATTTT. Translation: CASSSGSARRPQHF.

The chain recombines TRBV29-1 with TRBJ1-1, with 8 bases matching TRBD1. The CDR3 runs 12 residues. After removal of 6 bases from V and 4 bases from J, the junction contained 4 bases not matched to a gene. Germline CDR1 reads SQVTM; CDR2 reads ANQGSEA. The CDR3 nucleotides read TGCAGCGTGACAGGGGAAGTCACTGAAGCTTTCTTT. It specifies CSVTGEVTEAFF.

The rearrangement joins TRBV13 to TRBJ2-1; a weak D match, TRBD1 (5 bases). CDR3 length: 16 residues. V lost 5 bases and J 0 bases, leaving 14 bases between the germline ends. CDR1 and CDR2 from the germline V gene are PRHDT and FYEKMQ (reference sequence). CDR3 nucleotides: TGTGCCAGCAGCCAAACGACAGATACCTCCTACAATGAGCAGTTCTTC. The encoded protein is CASSQTTDTSYNEQFF.

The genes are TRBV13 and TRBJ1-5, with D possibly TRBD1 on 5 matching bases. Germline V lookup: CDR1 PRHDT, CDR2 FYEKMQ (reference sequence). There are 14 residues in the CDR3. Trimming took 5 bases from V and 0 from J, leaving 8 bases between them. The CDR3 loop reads CASSQGNSNQPQHF. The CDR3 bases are TGTGCCAGCAGCCAGGGCAATAGCAATCAGCCCCAGCATTTT.

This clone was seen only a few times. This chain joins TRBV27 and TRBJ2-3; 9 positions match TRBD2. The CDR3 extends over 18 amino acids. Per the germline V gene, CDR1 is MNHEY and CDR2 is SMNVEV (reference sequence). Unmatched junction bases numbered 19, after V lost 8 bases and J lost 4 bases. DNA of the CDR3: TGTGCCAGCGGCCCTCGGCTGGCGGGGGGGGAGCCCCCAGATACGCAGTATTTT. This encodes CASGPRLAGGEPPDTQYF.